This note documents a single T cell receptor (beta chain) sequence. Per the original methods: Estimated nucleated cell counts came from reference gene primer amplification. TCRdb keeps only in-frame clones here, not all; method: immunoSEQ multiplex PCR. That table supplies the V and J calls and clone size; D and trimming were determined from the DNA. The sample records tens of thousands of clones, about 70% being singletons. The data derive from a study of blood T cell repertoires in COVID-19. This receptor was obtained from a man aged 45-60 years with active or convalescent COVID-19. Sequenced sample: peripheral blood.

The CDR3 here is CASSLDRGSSYEQYF. CDR3 nucleotide sequence: TGCGCCAGCAGCCTCGACAGGGGCAGTTCCTACGAGCAGTACTTC. This rearrangement joins TRBV4-1 to TRBJ2-7; 8 bases fit TRBD1. The CDR3 extends over 15 amino acids. Per germline, CDR1 MGHRA and CDR2 YSYEKL. Unmatched junction bases numbered 6, after V lost 4 bases and J lost 1 base.